This T cell receptor beta chain was identified during a study of monozygotic twins with inflammatory bowel disease. Findings and limits, study-wide: In these data, no single strong IBD-associated signal or clonotype received support. Those with IBD had lower TCRbeta diversity (inverse Simpson) than their healthy co-twins did.

Concerning this clonotype: Its antigen is not identified.

UMIs that included a 6-nucleotide sample barcode were added by template switching, which took place during cDNA synthesis. For each CDR3 protein, TCRdb gives one entry from its re-call of the 5' RACE reads, without DNA. In all, the sample yields 150,000 to 200,000 distinct CDR3 sequences. CDR3 length: 14 amino acids. Looked up from germline, CDR1 is SQVTM and CDR2 is ANQGSEA. The sequence was obtained from a human donor with ulcerative colitis or Crohn's disease, or a healthy co-twin of an affected twin (not recorded which). The sequenced sample consisted of blood. The chain carries TRBV29-1 and TRBJ2-5; the TRBD2 assignment by TCRdb is unverifiable without DNA. Here the CDR3 reads CSVVGGTSQETQYF.